This TCR beta chain was captured by sequencing in a study of blood T cell repertoires in COVID-19. Across the whole study: From T cells, B-cell-depleted T cells, or PBMCs came the material, which was cDNA or gDNA.

The CDR3 spans 13 residues. V dropped 6 bases and J dropped 9; count of bases not matched to a gene: 8. Germline V gene sequence: CDR1 LNHDA, CDR2 SQIVND (reference sequence). In the original analysis: Counts of nucleated cells, estimated from reference gene primer amplification, were obtained. Assay: immunoSEQ multiplex PCR; the TCRdb copy retains only in-frame clones and omits some. From that table come the V and J calls and clone size; the DNA was used to work out D and trimming. The table has 100,000 to 150,000 clones, 87% seen once. The chain has TRBV19 and TRBJ2-5, with 9 bases that match TRBD1. Source material: peripheral blood. The sequence came from a human donor in a cohort sampled during active COVID-19. DNA of the CDR3: TGTGCCAGTAGCGGGACAGGGCCTCAATCCCAGTACTTC. It encodes CASSGTGPQSQYF.